This T cell receptor beta chain was documented in a study of T cell responses to AZD1222 COVID-19 vaccine. Overall study findings and caveats: Spike-specific TCR breadth and depth both grew after two AZD1222 doses. Across spike, vaccine-associated CD4 TCRs were found, dominant at 160-218 and 743-854.

This clone was detected only a few times. Its antigen is not identified. Assay: immunoSEQ multiplex PCR; the TCRdb copy retains only in-frame clones and omits some. In the table there are about 130,000 clones, about 85% of which are singletons. The sequence was collected from an adult in good health. Material: peripheral blood, obtained on day 0 of AZD1222 vaccination.

CDR3 bases: TGTGCCTGTAGGACACAAGCCTTCTCTGGAAACACCATATATTTT. It translates to CACRTQAFSGNTIYF. The chain carries TRBV30 and TRBJ1-3, with D possibly matching TRBD1 (5 bases). V dropped 6 bases and J dropped 0 bases, with 15 bases sitting between them. The CDR3 covers 15 residues. Germline V gene lookup returns CDR1 GTSNPN and CDR2 SVGIG (reference sequence).